These 2 T cell receptor beta chains were sequenced from one sample in a study of blood T cell repertoires in COVID-19. Only in-frame clones appear in the TCRdb table, and some are missing; sequencing was by immunoSEQ multiplex PCR. The table has under 250,000 clones, roughly four fifths seen once; the top ten hold approximately 1.2%. The sample consisted of PBMCs or T cells enriched from blood (not recorded which). The receptors were gathered from a woman aged 40 to 49 with acute COVID-19.

This clone occurred a few times. The chain recombines TRBV3-1 (or the pseudogene TRBV3-2) with TRBJ1-3; no clear D. The CDR3 loop spans 18 amino acids. V was trimmed by 0 bases and J by 4 bases, leaving 19 bases between them. Per germline, CDR1 LGHDT and CDR2 YNNKEL (reference sequence). For the CDR3, the DNA is TGTGCCAGCAGCCAAGATTCGCGAGTCGGAGGCCCCGGAAACACCATATATTTT. Translation: CASSQDSRVGGPGNTIYF.

The gene calls are TRBV7-2 and TRBJ2-1; 10 nucleotides align to TRBD2. In germline, CDR1 is SGHTA, CDR2 FQGNSA. The CDR3 sequence is 16 residues long. Trimming took 5 bases from V and 4 from J; bases not matched to a gene: 8. As DNA, the CDR3 is TGTGCCAGCAGCCGTCCCACTAGCGGGGTTTACAATGAGCAGTTCTTC. Protein sequence: CASSRPTSGVYNEQFF.